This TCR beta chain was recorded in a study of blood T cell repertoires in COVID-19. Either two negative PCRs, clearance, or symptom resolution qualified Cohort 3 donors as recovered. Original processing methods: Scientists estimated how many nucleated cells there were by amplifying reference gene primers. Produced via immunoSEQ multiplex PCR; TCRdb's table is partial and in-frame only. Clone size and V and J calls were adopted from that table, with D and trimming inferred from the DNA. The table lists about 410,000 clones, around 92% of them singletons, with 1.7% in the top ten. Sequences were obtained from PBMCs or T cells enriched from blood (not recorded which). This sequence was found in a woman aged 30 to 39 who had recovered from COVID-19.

The CDR3: CASSPGGALREQYF. CDR3 nucleotide sequence: TGTGCCAGCAGCCCAGGAGGGGCCCTGAGGGAGCAGTACTTC. The rearrangement links TRBV7-2 to TRBJ2-7; D is possibly TRBD2 (6 bases). This CDR3 is built from 14 residues. Germline V gives CDR1 SGHTA, CDR2 FQGNSA. Trimming left V 5 bases short and J 7 bases short, with 18 bases between.